These 10 T cell receptor beta chains were all obtained from the same sample, sequenced in a study of T and B cells in COVID-19 patients. Multiplex PCR with BIOMED2 TRB-A/B primer pools amplified TRB rearrangements. TCRdb reprocessed the multiplex PCR reads with MiXCR, giving one entry per CDR3 protein. The table has around 6,700 distinct CDR3 sequences, 20% to 30% seen once; the top ten hold around 10%. TRB was amplified from approximately 250-500 ng of blood genomic DNA. The sequencing sample was made of blood. The receptors derive from a human donor with active COVID-19.

By share, this clonotype counts as medium-sized. The genes are TRBV18 and TRBJ1-6; D is ambiguous. Germline CDR1 and CDR2: KGHSH and LQKENI. V was pared by 4 bases and J by 2 bases, with 12 bases between. The CDR3 has 16 residues. CDR3 amino acids: CASSREWVTYNSPLHF. The CDR3 DNA sequence: TGTGCCAGCTCACGGGAGTGGGTAACCTATAATTCACCCCTCCACTTT.

This clonotype is medium-sized in the sample. J is TRBJ2-1 and V is TRBV29-1; 13 nucleotides agree with TRBD2. V was pared by 6 bases and J by 4 bases, with 9 bases of the junction left unmatched. Germline-derived CDR1 and CDR2 are SQVTM and ANQGSEA. The CDR3 consists of 16 residues. The CDR3 is CSVTGLAGARYNEQFF. DNA for the CDR3: TGCAGCGTAACCGGACTAGCGGGAGCACGGTACAATGAGCAGTTCTTC.

The chain couples TRBV19 to TRBJ2-1; 11 bases agree with TRBD1. Trimming took 6 bases from V and 6 from J; bases not matched to a gene: 7. The CDR3 has 15 residues. Germline CDR1 LNHDA, CDR2 SQIVND (reference sequence). The CDR3 region has the DNA TGTGCCAGTAGGGCCAGGACAGGGGGCGGCAATGAGCAGTTCTTC. Its protein product is CASRARTGGGNEQFF.

By sample share, this clonotype is medium-sized. This rearrangement joins TRBV30 to TRBJ1-4, with 10 bases that match TRBD1. The CDR3 consists of 14 residues. Germline values: CDR1 GTSNPN, CDR2 SVGIG (reference sequence). V lost 5 bases and J lost 5; bases outside the gene matches: 5. In DNA form, the CDR3 reads TGTGCCTGGGAACGGGGACAGGGGAATGAAAAACTGTTTTTT. Its translation is CAWERGQGNEKLFF.

This clonotype was observed at least ten times. The CDR3, as DNA: TGTGCCAGCAGGATCTCGGGACTAGCGGAAGGGGCCTACACCGGGGAGCTGTTTTTT. Amino acids: CASRISGLAEGAYTGELFF. This chain links TRBV27 with TRBJ2-2, with 11 nucleotides matching TRBD2. After removal of 6 bases from V and 3 bases from J, the junction contained 15 bases not matched to a gene. The CDR3 contains 19 residues. CDR1 is MNHEY and CDR2 is SMNVEV in the germline V gene (reference sequence).

This clonotype was counted a few times. The V call is TRBV24-1, the J call TRBJ2-7; D is possibly TRBD2 (5 bases). V was cut by 5 bases and J by 6 bases, with 10 bases left in between. The CDR3 loop spans 12 amino acids. Germline V gene lookup returns CDR1 KGHDR and CDR2 SFDVKD. CDR3 coding DNA: TGTGCCACCAGTGGAGGGCTAGGCGAGCAGTACTTC. This gives the protein CATSGGLGEQYF.

V gene TRBV5-1 combines with J gene TRBJ2-2; unclear D gene. The CDR3 runs to 15 residues. The V gene lost 1 base and the J gene lost 0 bases, with 7 bases spanning the gap. Germline V gene lookup returns CDR1 SGHRS and CDR2 YFSETQ. This CDR3 is CASSLTDTNTGELFF. DNA for the CDR3: TGCGCCAGCAGCTTGACAGACACGAACACCGGGGAGCTGTTTTTT.

This clonotype is medium-sized in the sample. The V gene is TRBV5-6, the J gene TRBJ2-1, with D unclear. Germline CDR1 reads SGHDT; CDR2 reads YYEEEE. Trimming stripped 3 bases from V and 0 bases from J, with 4 bases between. This CDR3 region has 13 residues. CDR3: CASSWSSYNEQFF. As DNA, the CDR3 is TGTGCCAGCAGCTGGAGCTCCTACAATGAGCAGTTCTTC.

This clonotype was observed once. The V gene is TRBV19, the J gene TRBJ2-3, with 9 bases identical to TRBD1. Germline V lookup: CDR1 LNHDA, CDR2 SQIVND (reference sequence). This CDR3 is 15 amino acids long. J gave up 4 bases and V 6 bases, and 8 bases lay outside the gene matches. CDR3 sequence reads: CASSPGTGRADTQYF. The CDR3 nucleotides read TGTGCCAGTAGCCCAGGGACAGGGCGTGCAGATACGCAGTATTTT.

This clonotype was observed a handful of times. The chain uses TRBV6-1 and TRBJ2-4; tentative D call: TRBD2 (6 bases). Germline CDR1 and CDR2: MNHNS and SASEGT. The CDR3 length is 19 residues. Trimming shortened V by 0 bases and J by 3 bases, and 21 bases separated the two germline ends. The chain's CDR3 is CASSEALADQRGGKNIQYF. The DNA for the CDR3 is TGTGCCAGCAGTGAAGCCTTAGCGGACCAGAGAGGAGGCAAAAACATTCAGTACTTC.